These 23 T cell receptor beta chains share one sample of origin, sequenced in a study of blood T cell repertoires in COVID-19. Assay: immunoSEQ multiplex PCR; the TCRdb copy retains only in-frame clones and omits some. The sample has under 95,000 clones; approximately 91% are singletons. The material sequenced was peripheral blood. These receptors were taken from a man aged 50 to 60 with COVID-19, enrolled during active disease.

The chain joins TRBV28 to TRBJ1-5, with D tentatively TRBD1 (5 bases). V was cut by 1 base and J by 3 bases, with 10 bases left in between. CDR3 length equals 15 residues. Germline values: CDR1 MDHEN, CDR2 SYDVKM. The CDR3 sequence is CASSLSGGLNQPQHF. CDR3 DNA: TGTGCCAGCAGTTTATCGGGGGGACTCAATCAGCCCCAGCATTTT.

This chain's CDR3 is CASSSQGAGTQYF. The CDR3 DNA sequence: TGTGCCAGCAGTTCACAGGGGGCGGGGACGCAGTATTTT. V and J are TRBV27 and TRBJ2-3; 9 bases map to TRBD1. The germline gives CDR1 MNHEY, CDR2 SMNVEV (reference sequence). The CDR3 length is 13 residues. V lost 4 bases to trimming and J lost 9 bases; unmatched junction nucleotides: 5.

The rearrangement links TRBV14 to TRBJ2-3; 12 positions agree with TRBD2. The germline gives CDR1 SGHDN, CDR2 FVKESK. The CDR3 loop spans 17 amino acids. Trimming at V came to 2 bases and at J to 2 bases, leaving 5 bases not matched to a gene. The CDR3 DNA reads as TGTGCCAGCAGCCAACACGGACTAGCGGGAACCACAGATACGCAGTATTTT. Translation gives CASSQHGLAGTTDTQYF.

CDR3 in amino acids: CASSVVRETNEQFF. The CDR3 nucleotides are TGTGCCAGCAGCGTAGTCCGGGAAACAAATGAGCAGTTCTTC. The chain couples TRBV9 to TRBJ2-1, with TRBD2 as a possible D gene (5 bases). The CDR3 covers 14 residues. Deletions cut 0 bases from V and 7 bases from J, with 11 bases between. Per germline, CDR1 SGDLS and CDR2 YYNGEE.

This clone was seen a single time. V is TRBV5-6 and J is TRBJ1-3; the match to TRBD1 covers 10 bases. This CDR3 spans 16 amino acids. Germline V lookup: CDR1 SGHDT, CDR2 YYEEEE. Trimming cost V 3 bases and J 4 bases; bases outside gene matches: 7. The CDR3 reads CASSWGTGETGNTIYF. As DNA, the CDR3 is TGTGCCAGCAGCTGGGGGACAGGGGAGACCGGAAACACCATATATTTT.

CDR3 amino acids: CASSSAPLGGVEETQYF. The DNA for the CDR3 is TGTGCCAGCAGCTCAGCCCCTTTGGGAGGGGTCGAAGAGACCCAGTACTTC. The chain uses TRBV5-6 and TRBJ2-5; 7 nucleotides line up with TRBD2. The V and J ends lost 3 bases and 3 bases, in that order; junction bases with no gene match: 14. This CDR3 is built from 17 residues. CDR1 and CDR2 (germline): SGHDT, YYEEEE.

This clone was seen a handful of times. The chain recombines TRBV24-1 with TRBJ2-2; TRBD1 agrees at 7 bases. In germline, CDR1 is KGHDR, CDR2 SFDVKD. This CDR3 comprises 14 residues. Trimming removed 7 bases from V and 5 bases from J; junction bases left unmatched: 6. The CDR3 coding sequence is TGTGCCACCAGCGACAGGGCTGCAACCGGGGAGCTGTTTTTT. As protein: CATSDRAATGELFF.

This chain joins TRBV9 and TRBJ2-7; 7 nucleotides line up with TRBD1. The CDR3 loop spans 17 amino acids. Germline CDR1 SGDLS, CDR2 YYNGEE. The V gene end was trimmed by 0 bases and the J gene end by 4 bases; junction bases not matched to a gene: 13. CDR3 bases: TGTGCCAGCAGCGTAGGATCGACAGGGAAGTCTTTTTACGAGCAGTACTTC. This sequence encodes CASSVGSTGKSFYEQYF.

The gene calls are TRBV18 and TRBJ1-5; possibly TRBD1 for D (5 bases). Germline V CDR1 and CDR2: KGHSH, LQKENI. V was clipped by 3 bases and J by 2 bases, with 11 bases between them. CDR3 size: 15 residues. Here the CDR3 reads CASSPPGGGNQPQHF. The CDR3, as DNA: TGTGCCAGCTCACCGCCGGGGGGTGGCAATCAGCCCCAGCATTTT.

This chain links TRBV28 with TRBJ2-3; TRBD2 matches at 11 bases. Germline V gene lookup returns CDR1 MDHEN and CDR2 SYDVKM. The V gene end was trimmed by 6 bases and the J gene end by 5 bases; junction bases not matched to a gene: 13. CDR3 length: 17 amino acids. As DNA, the CDR3 is TGTGCCAGCAGCTCCCCGAATAGCGGGAGGGCCGTAGATACGCAGTATTTT. The encoded protein is CASSSPNSGRAVDTQYF.

The chain has TRBV5-1 and TRBJ2-2; 10 bases map to TRBD1. Germline assignment: CDR1 SGHRS and CDR2 YFSETQ. Trimming at V came to 2 bases and at J to 4 bases, leaving 11 bases not matched to a gene. The CDR3 totals 18 residues. CDR3 region: CASSFFRDRGLSTGELFF. CDR3 nucleotide sequence: TGCGCCAGCAGCTTTTTCCGGGACAGGGGATTGTCCACCGGGGAGCTGTTTTTT.

This clone has only one observation. The V gene is TRBV9, the J gene TRBJ1-4; 7 bases fit TRBD1. The length of the CDR3 is 16 residues. Germline loops: CDR1 SGDLS, CDR2 YYNGEE. The J segment lost 4 bases and the V segment lost 4 bases, leaving 10 bases of the junction unmatched. The DNA of the CDR3 is TGTGCCAGCAGCCCACGACAGGGAACTGGTAATGAAAAACTGTTTTTT. The encoded protein is CASSPRQGTGNEKLFF.

The chain uses TRBV27 and TRBJ2-1, with TRBD2 as a possible D gene (5 bases). The CDR3 loop spans 16 amino acids. From germline, CDR1 is MNHEY and CDR2 SMNVEV (reference sequence). V lost 6 bases and J lost 9, with 24 bases in between. The CDR3 protein is CASSFTQPGPLAEQFF. The CDR3 DNA follows: TGTGCCAGCAGCTTTACTCAACCGGGCCCCCTAGCTGAGCAGTTCTTC.

The CDR3 reads CASSRGTSEYNEQFF. CDR3 DNA sequence: TGTGCCAGCAGTCGAGGGACTAGCGAATACAATGAGCAGTTCTTC. The rearrangement joins TRBV6-5 to TRBJ2-1; 10 nucleotides agree with TRBD2. Germline V gives CDR1 MNHEY, CDR2 SVGAGI. The CDR3 has 15 amino acids. Trimming cost V 5 bases and J 4 bases; bases outside gene matches: 5.

This chain connects TRBV7-9 to TRBJ1-6; no definite D call. The CDR3 length is 12 residues. Trimming took 5 bases from V and 9 from J, leaving 8 bases between them. Germline V lookup: CDR1 SEHNR, CDR2 FQNEAQ (reference sequence). This CDR3 reads CASSSGVSPLHF. The CDR3 DNA reads TGTGCCAGCAGCAGCGGCGTTTCACCCCTCCACTTT.

This sequence joins TRBV28 and TRBJ2-3, with a weak D call TRBD1 (6 bases). Trimming pared 11 bases from V and 4 bases from J, leaving 16 bases between. The CDR3 is 13 residues long. Germline-derived CDR1 and CDR2 are MDHEN and SYDVKM. The CDR3 loop reads CASRGGMADTQYF. The CDR3 DNA reads TGTGCCTCCCGAGGGGGTATGGCAGATACGCAGTATTTT.

This sequence joins TRBV10-3 and TRBJ1-2; a weak D match, TRBD1 (5 bases). CDR1 is ENHRY and CDR2 is SYGVKD in the germline V gene. V gave up 6 bases and J gave up 6 bases, with 14 bases separating them. This CDR3 spans 13 amino acids. The DNA for the CDR3 is TGTGCCATCAGCGGGAACCCGGGGGATGGCTACACCTTC. Its protein is CAISGNPGDGYTF.

The chain combines TRBV7-3 with TRBJ2-3; TRBD2 matches 8 bases. The CDR3 spans 14 residues. V lost 7 bases and J lost 4; bases outside the gene matches: 7. Germline CDR1 SGHTA, CDR2 FQGTGA. CDR3 loop: CASTPVAGSDTQYF. Written as DNA, the CDR3 is TGTGCCAGCACCCCGGTAGCGGGATCAGATACGCAGTATTTT.

The DNA for the CDR3 is TGTGCCAGCAATCCTAGCGGGAGTAGCTACAATGAGCAGTTCTTC. Translating it yields CASNPSGSSYNEQFF. The genes are TRBV11-2 and TRBJ2-1; 10 positions match TRBD2. The CDR3 is 15 residues long. J lost 3 bases, V lost 7 bases, and 6 bases had no gene match. The V gene's germline CDR1 is SGHAT and CDR2 FQNNGV.

The chain links TRBV5-4 to TRBJ2-7; the match to TRBD2 covers 11 bases. Germline V gene sequence: CDR1 SGHNT, CDR2 YYREEE (reference sequence). Losses at the gene ends were 4 bases for V and 2 bases for J; bases not matched to a gene: 11. The length of the CDR3 is 17 residues. This CDR3 is CASSRGLAGRGTYEQYF. Written as DNA, the CDR3 is TGTGCCAGCAGCAGAGGACTAGCGGGTCGCGGAACCTACGAGCAGTACTTC.

The V gene is TRBV7-3, the J gene TRBJ2-2; tentative D call: TRBD2 (6 bases). There are 17 residues in the CDR3. The ends were cut back, 5 bases at V and 8 bases at J, with 24 bases in the middle. Per germline, CDR1 SGHTA and CDR2 FQGTGA. The DNA for the CDR3 is TGTGCCAGCAGCCTCCTCCCGGGGGACCCACGGGGGGGGGAGCTGTTTTTT. Amino acid sequence: CASSLLPGDPRGGELFF.

The V gene is TRBV11-2, the J gene TRBJ2-5, with a possible D match to TRBD2 (6 bases). The CDR3 is made up of 15 amino acids. The germline gives CDR1 SGHAT, CDR2 FQNNGV. Trimming removed 1 base from V and 5 bases from J, with 14 bases in between. The CDR3 DNA follows: TGTGCCAGCAGCTTAGGGTCGGGGGAGTGGGAGACCCAGTACTTC. This sequence encodes CASSLGSGEWETQYF.

The chain carries TRBV2 and TRBJ2-4; a weak D match, TRBD1 (5 bases). Germline V CDR1 and CDR2: SNHLY, FYNNEI. The CDR3 has 14 amino acids. V dropped 6 bases and J dropped 0 bases, with 9 bases sitting between them. The DNA for the CDR3 is TGTGCCAGCAGGGAACAGGTAGCCAAAAACATTCAGTACTTC. Translation gives CASREQVAKNIQYF.